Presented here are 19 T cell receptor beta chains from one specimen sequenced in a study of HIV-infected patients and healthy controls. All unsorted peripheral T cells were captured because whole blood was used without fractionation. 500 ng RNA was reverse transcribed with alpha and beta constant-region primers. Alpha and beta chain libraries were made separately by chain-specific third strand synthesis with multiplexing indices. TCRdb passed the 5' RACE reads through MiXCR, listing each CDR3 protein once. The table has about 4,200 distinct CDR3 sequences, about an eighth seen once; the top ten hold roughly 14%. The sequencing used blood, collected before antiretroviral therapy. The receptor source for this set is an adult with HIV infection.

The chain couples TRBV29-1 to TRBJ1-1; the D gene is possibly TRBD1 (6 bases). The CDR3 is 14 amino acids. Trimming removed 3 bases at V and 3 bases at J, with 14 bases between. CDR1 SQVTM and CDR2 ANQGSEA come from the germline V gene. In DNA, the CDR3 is TGCAGCGTTGATTGGGGGACAATTTACACTGAAGCTTTCTTT. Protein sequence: CSVDWGTIYTEAFF.

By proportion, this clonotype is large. The CDR3 loop reads CASSYGSSGANVLTF. In nucleotides, the CDR3 is TGTGCCAGCAGTTACGGGAGCTCTGGGGCCAACGTCCTGACTTTC. The chain recombines TRBV6-2 or TRBV6-3 with TRBJ2-6; TRBD2 is a possible D gene (5 bases). The CDR3 extends over 15 amino acids. Per germline, CDR1 MNHEY and CDR2 SVGEGT. Trimming stripped 2 bases from V and 0 bases from J, with 5 bases between.

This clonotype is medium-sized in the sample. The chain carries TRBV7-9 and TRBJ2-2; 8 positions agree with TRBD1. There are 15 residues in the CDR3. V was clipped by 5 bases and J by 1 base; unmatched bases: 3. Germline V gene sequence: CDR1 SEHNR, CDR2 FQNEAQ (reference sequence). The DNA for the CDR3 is TGTGCCAGCAGCCCCGGGACAGGGAACACCGGGGAGCTGTTTTTT. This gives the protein CASSPGTGNTGELFF.

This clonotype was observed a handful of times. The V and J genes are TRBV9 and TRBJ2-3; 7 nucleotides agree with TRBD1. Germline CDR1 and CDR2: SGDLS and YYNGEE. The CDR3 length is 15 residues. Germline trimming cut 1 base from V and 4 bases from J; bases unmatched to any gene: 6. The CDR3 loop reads CASSVRDRGADTQYF. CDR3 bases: TGTGCCAGCAGCGTAAGGGACAGAGGGGCAGATACGCAGTATTTT.

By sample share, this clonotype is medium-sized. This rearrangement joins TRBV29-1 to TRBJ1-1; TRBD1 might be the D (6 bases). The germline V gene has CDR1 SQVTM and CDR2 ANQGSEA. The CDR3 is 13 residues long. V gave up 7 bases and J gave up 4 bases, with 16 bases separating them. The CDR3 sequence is CSAQLRGATEAFF. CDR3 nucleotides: TGCAGCGCCCAACTGCGGGGGGCCACTGAAGCTTTCTTT.

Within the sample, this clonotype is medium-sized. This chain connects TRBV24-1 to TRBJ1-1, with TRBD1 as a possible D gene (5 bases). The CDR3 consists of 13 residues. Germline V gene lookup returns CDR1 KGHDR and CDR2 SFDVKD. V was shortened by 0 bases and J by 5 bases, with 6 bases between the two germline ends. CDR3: CATSDLRGTEAFF. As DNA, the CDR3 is TGTGCCACCAGTGATTTGCGGGGGACTGAAGCTTTCTTT.

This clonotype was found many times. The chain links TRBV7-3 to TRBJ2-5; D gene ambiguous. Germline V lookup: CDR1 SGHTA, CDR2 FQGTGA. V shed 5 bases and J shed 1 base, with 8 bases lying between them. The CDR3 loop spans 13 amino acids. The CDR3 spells CASSASSQETQYF. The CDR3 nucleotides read TGTGCCAGCAGCGCCTCCTCCCAAGAGACCCAGTACTTC. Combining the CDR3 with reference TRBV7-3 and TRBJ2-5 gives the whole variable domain GAGVSQTPSNKVTEKGKYVELRCDPISGHTALYWYRQSLGQGPEFLIYFQGTGAADDSGLPNDRFFAVRPEGSVSTLKIQRTERGDSAVYLCASSASSQETQYFGPGTRLLVL.

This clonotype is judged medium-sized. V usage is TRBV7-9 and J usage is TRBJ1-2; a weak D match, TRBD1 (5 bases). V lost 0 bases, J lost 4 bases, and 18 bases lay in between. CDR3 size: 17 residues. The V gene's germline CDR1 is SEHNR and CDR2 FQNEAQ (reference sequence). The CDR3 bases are TGTGCCAGCAGCTTAGCGCCTCCCCGCCAGGGAATCTATGGCTACACCTTC. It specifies CASSLAPPRQGIYGYTF.

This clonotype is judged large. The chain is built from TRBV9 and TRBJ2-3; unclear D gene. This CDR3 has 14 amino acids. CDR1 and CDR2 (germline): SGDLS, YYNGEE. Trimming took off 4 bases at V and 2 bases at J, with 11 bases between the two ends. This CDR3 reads CASSPPLDTDTQYF. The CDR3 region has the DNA TGTGCCAGCAGCCCCCCTTTGGACACAGATACGCAGTATTTT.

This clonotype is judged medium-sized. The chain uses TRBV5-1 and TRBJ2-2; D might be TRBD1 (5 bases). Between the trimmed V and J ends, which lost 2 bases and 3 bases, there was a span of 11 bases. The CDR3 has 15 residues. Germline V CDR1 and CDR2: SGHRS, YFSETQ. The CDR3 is CASSLGVSDTGELFF. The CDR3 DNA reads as TGCGCCAGCAGCTTAGGGGTGTCGGACACCGGGGAGCTGTTTTTT.

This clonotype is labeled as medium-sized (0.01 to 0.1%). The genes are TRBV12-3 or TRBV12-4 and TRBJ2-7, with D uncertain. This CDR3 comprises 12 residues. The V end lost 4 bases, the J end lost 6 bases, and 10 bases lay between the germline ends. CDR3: CASSYEAGEQYF. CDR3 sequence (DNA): TGTGCCAGCAGTTACGAAGCAGGCGAGCAGTACTTC.

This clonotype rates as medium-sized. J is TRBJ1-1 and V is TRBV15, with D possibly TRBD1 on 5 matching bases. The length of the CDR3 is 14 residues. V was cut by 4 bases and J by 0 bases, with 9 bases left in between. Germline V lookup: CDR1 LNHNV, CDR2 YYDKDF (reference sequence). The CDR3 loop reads CATSIPGLNTEAFF. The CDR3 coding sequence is TGTGCCACCAGCATCCCGGGGCTGAACACTGAAGCTTTCTTT.

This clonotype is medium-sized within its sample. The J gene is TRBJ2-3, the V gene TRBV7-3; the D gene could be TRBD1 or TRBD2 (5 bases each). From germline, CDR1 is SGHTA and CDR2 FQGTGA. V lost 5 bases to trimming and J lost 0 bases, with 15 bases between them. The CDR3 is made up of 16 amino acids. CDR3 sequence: CASSIAGTTSTDTQYF. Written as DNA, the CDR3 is TGTGCCAGCAGCATCGCCGGGACGACTAGCACAGATACGCAGTATTTT. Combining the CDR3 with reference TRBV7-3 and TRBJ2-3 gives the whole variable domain GAGVSQTPSNKVTEKGKYVELRCDPISGHTALYWYRQSLGQGPEFLIYFQGTGAADDSGLPNDRFFAVRPEGSVSTLKIQRTERGDSAVYLCASSIAGTTSTDTQYFGPGTRLTVL.

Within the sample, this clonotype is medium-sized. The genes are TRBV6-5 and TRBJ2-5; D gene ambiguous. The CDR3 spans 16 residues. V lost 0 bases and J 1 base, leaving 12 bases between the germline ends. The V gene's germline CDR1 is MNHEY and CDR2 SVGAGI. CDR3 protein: CASSYSKRQVQETQYF. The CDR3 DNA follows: TGTGCCAGCAGTTACTCGAAGAGACAAGTCCAAGAGACCCAGTACTTC.

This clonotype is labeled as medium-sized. The CDR3 DNA reads as TGTGCCAGCAGACCTCGCGCATTGAACACTGAAGCTTTCTTT. It codes for CASRPRALNTEAFF. The chain links TRBV12-3 or TRBV12-4 to TRBJ1-1; D is ambiguous. Trimming removed 6 bases from V and 0 bases from J, with 11 bases in between. This CDR3 comprises 14 residues.

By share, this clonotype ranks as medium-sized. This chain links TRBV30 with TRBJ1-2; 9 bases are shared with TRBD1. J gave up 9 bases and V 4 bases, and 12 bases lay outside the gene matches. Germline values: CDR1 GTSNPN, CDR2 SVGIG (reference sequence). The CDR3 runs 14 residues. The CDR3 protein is CAWTLAGTGTRYTF. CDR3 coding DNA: TGTGCCTGGACACTAGCCGGGACAGGGACTCGCTACACCTTC.

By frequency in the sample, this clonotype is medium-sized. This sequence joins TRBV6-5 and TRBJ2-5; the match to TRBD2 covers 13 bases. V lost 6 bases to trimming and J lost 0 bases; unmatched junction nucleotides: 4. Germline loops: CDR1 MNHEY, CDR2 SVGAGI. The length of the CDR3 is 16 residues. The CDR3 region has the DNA TGTGCCAGCAGGGTACTAGCGGGAGGGAACCAAGAGACCCAGTACTTC. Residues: CASRVLAGGNQETQYF.

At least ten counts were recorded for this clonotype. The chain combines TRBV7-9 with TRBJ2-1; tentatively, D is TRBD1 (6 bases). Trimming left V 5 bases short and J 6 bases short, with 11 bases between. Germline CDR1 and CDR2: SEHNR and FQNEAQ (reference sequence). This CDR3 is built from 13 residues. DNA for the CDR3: TGTGCCAGCAGCCCAGGGGCAGGCAATGAGCAGTTCTTC. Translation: CASSPGAGNEQFF.

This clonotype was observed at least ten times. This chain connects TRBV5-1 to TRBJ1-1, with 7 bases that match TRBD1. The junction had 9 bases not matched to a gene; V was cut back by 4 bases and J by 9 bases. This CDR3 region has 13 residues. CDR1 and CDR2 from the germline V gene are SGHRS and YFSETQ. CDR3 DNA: TGCGCCAGCAGCACCCCAGGGGGGGTAAAAGCTTTCTTT. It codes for CASSTPGGVKAFF.